There are a few counts of the clone carrying this T cell receptor (beta chain). The antigen is not known. Quantitative molecular-barcoded 5'-RACE generated the TCR beta libraries. TCRdb recomputed calls from the 5' RACE reads with MiXCR, one row per CDR3 protein. The profile shows about 540,000 distinct CDR3 sequences, about 12% of them singletons. Germline loops: CDR1 SEHNR, CDR2 FQNEAQ (reference sequence). There are 12 residues in the CDR3. Trimming pared 8 bases from V and 12 bases from J, leaving 16 bases between. This record belongs to a study of CD8 T cells in ankylosing spondylitis. Study-wide points: The study identified a TCR beta motif of roughly eight highly homologous variants that appeared characteristic of ankylosing spondylitis blood. Past research had described some motif variants in reactive arthritis synovial fluid and blood.

The V gene is TRBV7-9, the J gene TRBJ1-4, with D possibly TRBD1 on 6 matching bases. Sequencing was performed on blood, either unsorted or a sorted T cell fraction (not recorded which). The TCR was taken from a male donor with ankylosing spondylitis. The DNA of the CDR3 is TGTGCCAGCGTACAGGGTATTGAGGAACTGTTTTTT. Translated, it gives CASVQGIEELFF.